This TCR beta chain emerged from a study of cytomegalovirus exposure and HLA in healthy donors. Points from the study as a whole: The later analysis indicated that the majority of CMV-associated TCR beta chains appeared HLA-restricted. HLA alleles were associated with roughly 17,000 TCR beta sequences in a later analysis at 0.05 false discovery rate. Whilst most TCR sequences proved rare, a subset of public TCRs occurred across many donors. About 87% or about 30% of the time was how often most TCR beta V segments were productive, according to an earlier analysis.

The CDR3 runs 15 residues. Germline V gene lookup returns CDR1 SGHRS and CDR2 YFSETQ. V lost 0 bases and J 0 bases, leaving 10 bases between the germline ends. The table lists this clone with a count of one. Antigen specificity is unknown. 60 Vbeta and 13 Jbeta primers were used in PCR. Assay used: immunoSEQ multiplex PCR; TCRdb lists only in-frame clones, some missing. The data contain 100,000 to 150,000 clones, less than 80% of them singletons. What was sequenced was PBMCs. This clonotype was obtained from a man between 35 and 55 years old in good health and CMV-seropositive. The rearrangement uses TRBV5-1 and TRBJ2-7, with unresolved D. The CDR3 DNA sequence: TGCGCCAGCAGCTTGGGACCCGACAACTCCTACGAGCAGTACTTC. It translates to CASSLGPDNSYEQYF. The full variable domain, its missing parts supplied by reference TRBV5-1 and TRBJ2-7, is KAGVTQTPRYLIKTRGQQVTLSCSPISGHRSVSWYQQTPGQGLQFLFEYFSETQRNKGNFPGRFSGRQFSNSRSEMNVSTLELGDSALYLCASSLGPDNSYEQYFGPGTRLTVT.